These 13 T cell receptor beta chains were sequenced from one sample in a study of cytomegalovirus exposure and HLA in healthy donors. Assay: immunoSEQ multiplex PCR; the TCRdb copy retains only in-frame clones and omits some. The sample consists of approximately 110,000 clones, over 90% of them appearing once. The sample taken for sequencing was PBMCs. The source of these receptors is a woman aged 18-29 years in good health and CMV-seronegative.

The genes are TRBV19 and TRBJ2-7; D not resolved. The ends were cut back, 3 bases at V and 0 bases at J, with 9 bases in the middle. Germline CDR1 and CDR2: LNHDA and SQIVND (reference sequence). CDR3 length: 14 residues. The CDR3 coding sequence is TGTGCCAGTAGTATGGCCTCCAGCTCCTACGAGCAGTACTTC. It translates to CASSMASSSYEQYF.

V and J are TRBV2 and TRBJ2-7; possible D gene TRBD1, 5 bases. Trimming cost V 4 bases and J 2 bases, with 12 bases left between them. The CDR3 extends over 14 amino acids. Germline loops: CDR1 SNHLY, CDR2 FYNNEI. In DNA form, the CDR3 reads TGTGCCAGCAGTGGTCAGGGAATTCCCTACGAGCAGTACTTC. It yields the protein CASSGQGIPYEQYF.

The chain couples TRBV6-5 to TRBJ2-1; D is uncertain. This CDR3 is 14 amino acids long. The V gene lost 2 bases and the J gene lost 5 bases, with 10 bases spanning the gap. The germline V gene encodes CDR1 MNHEY and CDR2 SVGAGI. This CDR3 is CASSYTRNNNEQFF. The CDR3 DNA reads as TGTGCCAGCAGTTACACCCGTAACAACAATGAGCAGTTCTTC.

The chain is built from TRBV9 and TRBJ1-6; 7 bases match TRBD1. The germline V gene has CDR1 SGDLS and CDR2 YYNGEE. The CDR3 has 17 residues. V was pared by 4 bases and J by 10 bases, with 17 bases of the junction left unmatched. The CDR3 here is CASSPGALDRSGSPLHF. The DNA of the CDR3 is TGTGCCAGCAGCCCCGGCGCGTTGGACAGGAGTGGATCACCCCTCCACTTT.

This chain links TRBV19 with TRBJ2-1; the D gene is possibly TRBD2 (7 bases). Trimming pared 3 bases from V and 4 bases from J, leaving 13 bases between. The CDR3 covers 15 residues. The germline CDR1 and CDR2 sequences are LNHDA and SQIVND (reference sequence). CDR3 in amino acids: CASSIGGAIYNEQFF. The CDR3 DNA is TGTGCCAGTAGTATTGGGGGGGCCATTTACAATGAGCAGTTCTTC. The variable domain in full, with the rest retrieved from reference TRBV19 and TRBJ2-1, is DGGITQSPKYLFRKEGQNVTLSCEQNLNHDAMYWYRQDPGQGLRLIYYSQIVNDFQKGDIAEGYSVSREKKESFPLTVTSAQKNPTAFYLCASSIGGAIYNEQFFGPGTRLTVL.

The CDR3 nucleotides read TGTGCCAGCACCAGGGATAGCAATCAGCCCCAGCATTTT. Its translation is CASTRDSNQPQHF. The gene calls are TRBV28 and TRBJ1-5; the D gene is possibly TRBD1 (5 bases). Trimming stripped 7 bases from V and 0 bases from J, with 7 bases between. Germline CDR1 reads MDHEN; CDR2 reads SYDVKM. The CDR3 runs 13 residues.

J is TRBJ2-1 and V is TRBV6-1; D may be TRBD1 (5 bases). Between the trimmed V and J ends, which lost 3 bases and 3 bases, there was a span of 12 bases. Per the germline V gene, CDR1 is MNHNS and CDR2 is SASEGT. The CDR3 extends over 15 amino acids. CDR3 DNA: TGTGCCAGCAGTGATTTTCATACAGGCTACAATGAGCAGTTCTTC. Amino acids: CASSDFHTGYNEQFF.

Comment on this clone: The junction differs from germline at one of its ends, possibly a read error. The chain couples TRBV23-1 to TRBJ1-5; no clear D. TRBV23-1 is an ORF; its function is uncertain. CDR3 length equals 15 residues. CDR3 nucleotide sequence: TGCGCCGTTACCCCCGACACCCCTCCCAATCCGCCCCAGCATTTT. The encoded protein is CAVTPDTPPNPPQHF.

CDR3 DNA: TGTGCCAGCACGGAGGTGCGGGGGATTGATGAAAAACTGTTTTTT. It codes for CASTEVRGIDEKLFF. The chain links TRBV2 to TRBJ1-4, with a possible D match to TRBD1 (5 bases). This CDR3 has 15 amino acids. Germline lookup yields CDR1 SNHLY and CDR2 FYNNEI. V was trimmed by 7 bases and J by 6 bases, leaving 18 bases between them. Together with reference TRBV2 and TRBJ1-4, the CDR3 gives the full variable domain: EPEVTQTPSHQVTQMGQEVILRCVPISNHLYFYWYRQILGQKVEFLVSFYNNEISEKSEIFDDQFSVERPDGSNFTLKIRSTKLEDSAMYFCASTEVRGIDEKLFFGSGTQLSVL.

This clone was seen more than once but under ten times. The chain has TRBV2 and TRBJ1-2; no clear D. CDR3 size: 12 residues. With 6 bases removed from V and 7 bases from J, the gap between germline ends came to 12 bases. Germline V gene lookup returns CDR1 SNHLY and CDR2 FYNNEI. The CDR3 DNA reads as TGTGCCAGCAGGTGGCAGGAAGGTGGCTACACCTTC. Protein product: CASRWQEGGYTF.

As DNA, the CDR3 is TGTGCCAGTAGTATAGACAACCGGGACTACAGGGAGCAGTACTTC. This codes for CASSIDNRDYREQYF. The rearrangement uses TRBV19 and TRBJ2-7, with TRBD2 identical over 7 bases. Trimming took 0 bases from V and 7 from J; bases not matched to a gene: 9. CDR1 and CDR2 (germline): LNHDA, SQIVND (reference sequence). This CDR3 is 15 amino acids long.

Of note for this clone: A read error may produce the germline difference seen at one junction end. Other DNA sequences of this sample code for an identical CDR3. CDR3 sequence: CASSLAYRGQDNSPLHF. As DNA, the CDR3 is TGCGCCAGCAGCTTGGCTTATAGGGGACAGGATAATTCACCCCTTCACTTT. The chain is built from TRBV5-1 and TRBJ1-6; 8 positions match TRBD1. Germline CDR1 reads SGHRS; CDR2 reads YFSETQ. There are 17 residues in the CDR3.

The V and J genes are TRBV19 and TRBJ1-2; the match to TRBD1 covers 8 bases. V was clipped by 6 bases and J by 4 bases; unmatched bases: 10. This CDR3 contains 15 residues. CDR1 and CDR2 (germline): LNHDA, SQIVND (reference sequence). Written as DNA, the CDR3 is TGTGCCAGTAGCAGGAATCAGGGGGCTCCCTATGGCTACACCTTC. This sequence encodes CASSRNQGAPYGYTF. Filled out from reference TRBV19 and TRBJ1-2, the complete variable domain reads DGGITQSPKYLFRKEGQNVTLSCEQNLNHDAMYWYRQDPGQGLRLIYYSQIVNDFQKGDIAEGYSVSREKKESFPLTVTSAQKNPTAFYLCASSRNQGAPYGYTFGSGTRLTVV.